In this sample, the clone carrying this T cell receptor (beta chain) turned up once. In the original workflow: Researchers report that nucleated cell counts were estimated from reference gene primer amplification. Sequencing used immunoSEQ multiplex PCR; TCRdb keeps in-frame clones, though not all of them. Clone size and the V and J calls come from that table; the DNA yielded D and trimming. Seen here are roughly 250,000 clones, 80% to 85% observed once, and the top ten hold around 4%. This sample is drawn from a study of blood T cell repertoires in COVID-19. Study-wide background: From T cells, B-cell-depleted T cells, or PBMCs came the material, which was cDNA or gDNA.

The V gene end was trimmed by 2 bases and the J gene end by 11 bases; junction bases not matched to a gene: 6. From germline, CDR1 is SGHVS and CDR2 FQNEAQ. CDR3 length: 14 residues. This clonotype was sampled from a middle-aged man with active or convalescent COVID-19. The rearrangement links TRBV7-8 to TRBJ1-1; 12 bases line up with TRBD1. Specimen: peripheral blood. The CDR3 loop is CASSLIGDRGLAFF. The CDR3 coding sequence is TGTGCCAGCAGCTTAATTGGGGACAGGGGGCTGGCTTTCTTT. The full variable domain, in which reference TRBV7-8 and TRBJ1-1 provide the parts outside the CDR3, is GAGVSQSPRYKVAKRGQDVALRCDPISGHVSLFWYQQALGQGPEFLTYFQNEAQLDKSGLPSDRFFAERPEGSVSTLKIQRTQQEDSAVYLCASSLIGDRGLAFFGQGTRLTVV.